Listed here is a single T cell receptor (beta chain). This clone was recorded once. Its antigen remains undetermined. One base away there is no much larger clone; base qualities are not given. The data were obtained in a study of OX40 agonist ivuxolimab in advanced cancers. Context from the whole study: Ivuxolimab, which targeted the costimulatory receptor OX40 (CD134), was an agonistic, fully human IgG2 monoclonal antibody. Patients were allowed to have had prior anti-PD-1, anti-PD-L1 or anti-CTLA-4 therapy, and around 37% of the dose-escalation patients had previously received checkpoint inhibitors. Of the approximately 53 patients in dose escalation, 19 had hepatocellular carcinoma, approximately 15 had melanoma, 9 had renal cell carcinoma and 9 had head and neck cancer. Partial responses occurred in three dose-escalation patients, of whom one had hepatocellular carcinoma and two had cutaneous melanoma. The paper covers the monotherapy dose-escalation part of the phase I ivuxolimab trial, which included N ≈ 50 patients. Peripheral TCRbeta sequencing was intended to test whether TCR sequence diversity was altered and clonal T-cell expansion was caused by ivuxolimab. In the dose-escalation cohort, 70% to 85% of patients were male, and the mean age was roughly 60 years with a range of roughly 20 to 80. Intravenous ivuxolimab was administered to patients every 2 weeks at six dose levels: 0.01, 0.1, 0.3, 1.5, 3 and 10 mg/kg.

Findings and caveats that apply to the study as a whole: Low levels of normalized T-cell clonal expansion were also seen in some nonresponding patients. At doses of 0.1 to 3.0 mg/kg, clonal expansion of both CD4+ and CD8+ blood T cells was observed from baseline to week 6. After ivuxolimab, expanded clones were on average more numerous among CD8+ T cells than among CD4+ T cells. Antigen specificity was not determined for the clonally expanded peripheral T cells. In the 0.1-3.0 mg/kg groups, partial responders were among the patients with the lowest normalized peripheral clonal expansion, particularly in CD8+ T cells.

The trial excluded patients who had a history of autoimmune disease or were on systemic immunosuppression. Peripheral blood for TCR sequencing was drawn from every dose cohort at baseline, at cycle 4 day 1 and at cycle 7 day 1. The samples were drawn from a first-in-human, open-label, multicenter phase I dose-escalation trial of ivuxolimab. Adults with locally advanced or metastatic head and neck squamous cell, hepatocellular, melanoma or renal cell carcinoma were enrolled in the trial. Before TCR sequencing, CD4+ and CD8+ T cells were separately sorted from peripheral blood. Genomic DNA was isolated from the sorted cells so that the TCRbeta CDR3 region could be sequenced. TCRbeta CDR3 regions were sequenced using the immunoSEQ Assay. The clones in this table, taken by TCRdb from immuneACCESS, are in-frame only. Not every clone is retained; where verified, under half of the shortfall comes from an unresolved V gene, and the cause of the rest is unknown. For this sample there are about 47,000 clones; 80% to 85% appear just once. The top ten clonotypes cover roughly 25% of the sample.

The sample here was CD4+ or CD8+ T cells sorted from blood, taken in a trial of the OX40 agonist ivuxolimab. This sequence originates from an adult with an advanced solid tumor such as melanoma, head and neck, liver or kidney cancer.

The CDR3 protein sequence reads: CASSSGDSEAFF. The sequenced DNA: TGTGCCAGCAGTTCGGGGGATTCTGAAGCTTTCTTT. The chain is assembled from TRBV27 and TRBJ1-1; TRBD1 is a possible D gene, resting on 5 matching bases. According to the germline V gene (reference sequence), CDR1 reads MNHEY and CDR2 reads SMNVEV. Including cysteine and phenylalanine, the CDR3 has 12 amino acids. Kept here is only the CDR3 DNA, which spans 36 bases and is read in frame from base 1. The V and J ends are trimmed by 4 bases and 6 bases, leaving 9 bases between them.